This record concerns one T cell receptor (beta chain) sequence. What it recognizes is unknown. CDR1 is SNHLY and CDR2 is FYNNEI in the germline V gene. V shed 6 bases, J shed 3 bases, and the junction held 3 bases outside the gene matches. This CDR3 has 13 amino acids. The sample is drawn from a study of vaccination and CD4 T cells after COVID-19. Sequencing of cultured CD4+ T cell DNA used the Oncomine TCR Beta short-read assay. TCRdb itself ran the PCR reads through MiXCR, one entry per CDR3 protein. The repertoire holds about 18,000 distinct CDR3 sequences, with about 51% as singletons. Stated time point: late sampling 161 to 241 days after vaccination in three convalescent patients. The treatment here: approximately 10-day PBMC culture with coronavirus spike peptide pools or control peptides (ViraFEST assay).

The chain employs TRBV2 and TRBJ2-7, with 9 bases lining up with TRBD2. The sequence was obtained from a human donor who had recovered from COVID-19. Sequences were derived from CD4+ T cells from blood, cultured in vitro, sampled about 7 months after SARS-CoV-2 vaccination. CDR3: CASRIAGVYEQYF. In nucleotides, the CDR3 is TGTGCCAGCAGAATAGCGGGGGTCTACGAGCAGTACTTC.